This section outlines one T cell receptor (beta chain) sequence together with its context. The antigen is not known. These data originate in a study of cytomegalovirus exposure and HLA in healthy donors. General observations from the study: In vitro assays verified that three CMV-associated chains recognized CMV antigens specifically. CMV serostatus was the only immune exposure information that was available. In a later analysis, at a false discovery rate of 0.05, under 20,000 TCR beta sequences matched HLA alleles.

From germline, CDR1 is SEHNR and CDR2 FQNEAQ (reference sequence). This CDR3 has 14 amino acids. V was shortened by 6 bases and J by 1 base, with 12 bases between the two germline ends. Each donor was nominally healthy when sampled (though unrecorded immune exposures were likely). The study ran its PCR with 60 Vbeta and 13 Jbeta primers. TCRdb's table, derived via immunoSEQ multiplex PCR, lists solely in-frame clones and lacks some. The profile covers 60,000 to 75,000 clones, with 74% appearing a single time and over 8.5% taken by the ten largest. This clonotype originated in a woman in her sixties or seventies in good health and CMV-seropositive. The chain links TRBV7-9 to TRBJ1-1; unclear D gene. Sequenced material: PBMCs. The CDR3 region is CASSLDSGNTEAFF. The CDR3 nucleotides read TGTGCCAGCAGTCTAGATTCCGGGAACACTGAAGCTTTCTTT.